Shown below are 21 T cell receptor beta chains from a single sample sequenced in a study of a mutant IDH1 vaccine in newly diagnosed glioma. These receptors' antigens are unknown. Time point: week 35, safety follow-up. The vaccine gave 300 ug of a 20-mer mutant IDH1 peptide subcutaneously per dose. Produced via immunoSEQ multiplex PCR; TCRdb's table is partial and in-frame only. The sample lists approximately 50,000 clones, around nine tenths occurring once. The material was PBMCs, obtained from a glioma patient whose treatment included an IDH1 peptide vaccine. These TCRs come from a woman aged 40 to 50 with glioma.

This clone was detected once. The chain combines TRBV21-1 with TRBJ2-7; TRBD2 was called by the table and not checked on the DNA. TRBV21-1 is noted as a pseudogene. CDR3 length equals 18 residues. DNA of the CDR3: TGTGCCAGCAGCAAGGGGTTCCTTTTTGCTAGCGGGTTCTACGAGCAGTACTTC. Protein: CASSKGFLFASGFYEQYF.

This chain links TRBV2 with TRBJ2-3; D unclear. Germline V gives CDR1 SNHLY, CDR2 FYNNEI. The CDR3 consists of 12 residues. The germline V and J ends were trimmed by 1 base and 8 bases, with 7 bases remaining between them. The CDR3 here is CASSEVKATQYF. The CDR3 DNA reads TGTGCCAGCAGTGAAGTGAAGGCTACGCAGTATTTT.

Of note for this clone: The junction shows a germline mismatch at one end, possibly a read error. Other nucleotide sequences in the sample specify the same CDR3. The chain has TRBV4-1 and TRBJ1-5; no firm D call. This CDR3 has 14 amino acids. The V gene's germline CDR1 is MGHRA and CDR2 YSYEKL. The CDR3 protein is CASSQVGINQPQHF. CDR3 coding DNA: TGCGCCAGCAGTCAAGTGGGGATAAATCAGCCCCAGCATTTT.

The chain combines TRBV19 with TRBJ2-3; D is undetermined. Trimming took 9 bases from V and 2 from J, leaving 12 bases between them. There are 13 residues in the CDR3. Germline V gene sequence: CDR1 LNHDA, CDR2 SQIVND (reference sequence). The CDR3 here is CASPDPNTDTQYF. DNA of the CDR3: TGTGCCAGCCCGGACCCCAACACAGATACGCAGTATTTT.

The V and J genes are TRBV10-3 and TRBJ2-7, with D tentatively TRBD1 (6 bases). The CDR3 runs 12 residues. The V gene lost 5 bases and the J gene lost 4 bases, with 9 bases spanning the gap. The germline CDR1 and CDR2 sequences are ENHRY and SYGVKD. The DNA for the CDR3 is TGTGCCATCAGTCCCACAGGGTACGAGCAGTACTTC. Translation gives CAISPTGYEQYF.

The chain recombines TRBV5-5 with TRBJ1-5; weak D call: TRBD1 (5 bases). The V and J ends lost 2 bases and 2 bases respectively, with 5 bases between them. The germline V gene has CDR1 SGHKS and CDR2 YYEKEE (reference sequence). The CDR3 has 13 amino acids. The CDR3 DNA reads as TGTGCCAGCAGCTTACAGGGCAATCAGCCCCAGCATTTT. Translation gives CASSLQGNQPQHF. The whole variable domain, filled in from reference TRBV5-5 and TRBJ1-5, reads DAGVTQSPTHLIKTRGQQVTLRCSPISGHKSVSWYQQVLGQGPQFIFQYYEKEERGRGNFPDRFSARQFPNYSSELNVNALLLGDSALYLCASSLQGNQPQHFGDGTRLSIL.

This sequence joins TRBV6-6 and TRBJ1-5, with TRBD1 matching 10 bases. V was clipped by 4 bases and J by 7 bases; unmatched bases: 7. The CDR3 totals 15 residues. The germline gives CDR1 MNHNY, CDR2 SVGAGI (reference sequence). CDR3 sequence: CASSSATGGVQPQHF. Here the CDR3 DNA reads TGTGCCAGCAGTTCCGCGACAGGGGGCGTGCAGCCCCAGCATTTT.

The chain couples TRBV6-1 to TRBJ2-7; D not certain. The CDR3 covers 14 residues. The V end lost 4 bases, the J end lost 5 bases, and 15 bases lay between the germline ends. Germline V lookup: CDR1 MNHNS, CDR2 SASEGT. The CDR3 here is CASSGPLKINEQYF. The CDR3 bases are TGTGCCAGCAGTGGGCCTTTAAAAATCAACGAGCAGTACTTC.

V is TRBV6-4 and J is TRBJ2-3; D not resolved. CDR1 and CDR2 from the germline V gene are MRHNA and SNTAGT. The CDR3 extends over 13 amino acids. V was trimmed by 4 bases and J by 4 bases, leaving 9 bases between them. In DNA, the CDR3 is TGTGCCAGCAGTGCCTCGGACGCAGATACGCAGTATTTT. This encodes CASSASDADTQYF.

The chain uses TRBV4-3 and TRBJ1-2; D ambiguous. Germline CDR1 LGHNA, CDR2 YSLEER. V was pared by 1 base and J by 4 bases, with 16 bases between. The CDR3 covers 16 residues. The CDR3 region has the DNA TGCGCCAGCAGCCAAGTTCTCAGCGCCGACTCCTATGGCTACACCTTC. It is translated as CASSQVLSADSYGYTF.

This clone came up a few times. As DNA, the CDR3 is TGTGCCAGCAGGTTCTTCGAGACTGGAACCTACGAGCAGTACTTC. It is translated as CASRFFETGTYEQYF. The V and J genes are TRBV6-1 and TRBJ2-7; D unresolved. Germline V gene data show CDR1 as MNHNS and CDR2 as SASEGT. CDR3 size: 15 residues. V lost 6 bases and J 2 bases, leaving 17 bases between the germline ends.

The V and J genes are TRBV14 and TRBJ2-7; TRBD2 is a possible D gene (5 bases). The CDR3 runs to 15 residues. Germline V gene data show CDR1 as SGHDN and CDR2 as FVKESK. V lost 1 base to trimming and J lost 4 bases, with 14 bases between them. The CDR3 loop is CASSQAPGMKYEQYF. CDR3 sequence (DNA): TGTGCCAGCAGCCAAGCTCCCGGGATGAAGTACGAGCAGTACTTC.

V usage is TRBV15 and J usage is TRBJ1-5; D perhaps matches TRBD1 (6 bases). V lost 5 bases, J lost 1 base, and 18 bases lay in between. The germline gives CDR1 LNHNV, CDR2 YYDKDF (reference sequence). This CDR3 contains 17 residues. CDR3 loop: CATSGWGQGRSNQPQHF. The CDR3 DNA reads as TGTGCCACCAGCGGCTGGGGGCAGGGAAGGAGCAATCAGCCCCAGCATTTT.

The CDR3 spells CASSSGTGLSSYEQYF. CDR3 bases: TGTGCCAGCAGTTCCGGGACAGGGTTAAGCTCCTACGAGCAGTACTTC. The chain is built from TRBV6-5 and TRBJ2-7; 9 nucleotides agree with TRBD1. In germline, CDR1 is MNHEY, CDR2 SVGAGI. The CDR3 spans 16 residues. The J segment lost 0 bases and the V segment lost 4 bases, leaving 7 bases of the junction unmatched.

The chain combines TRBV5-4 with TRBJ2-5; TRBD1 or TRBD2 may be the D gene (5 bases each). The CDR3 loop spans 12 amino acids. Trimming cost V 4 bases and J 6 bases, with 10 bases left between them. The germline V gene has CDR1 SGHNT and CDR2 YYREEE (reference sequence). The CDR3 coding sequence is TGTGCCAGCAGCCGGGACCTGAAGACCCAGTACTTC. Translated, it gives CASSRDLKTQYF.

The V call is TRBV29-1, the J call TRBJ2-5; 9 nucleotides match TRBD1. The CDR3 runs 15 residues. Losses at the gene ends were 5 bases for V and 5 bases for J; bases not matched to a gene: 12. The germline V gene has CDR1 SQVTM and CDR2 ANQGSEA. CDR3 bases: TGCAGCGTTTTGGACAGGGGTCTAGCGGAGGAGACCCAGTACTTC. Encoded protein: CSVLDRGLAEETQYF.

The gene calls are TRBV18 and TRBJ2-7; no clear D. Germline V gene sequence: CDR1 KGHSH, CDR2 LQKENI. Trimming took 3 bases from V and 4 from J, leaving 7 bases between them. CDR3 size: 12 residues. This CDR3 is CASSPTQYEQYF. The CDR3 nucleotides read TGTGCCAGCTCACCGACCCAATACGAGCAGTACTTC.

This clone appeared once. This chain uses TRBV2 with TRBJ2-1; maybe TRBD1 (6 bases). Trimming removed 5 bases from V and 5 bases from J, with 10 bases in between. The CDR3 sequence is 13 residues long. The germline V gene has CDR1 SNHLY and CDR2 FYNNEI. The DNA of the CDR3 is TGTGCCAGCAGTATGGACAGAAACAATGAGCAGTTCTTC. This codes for CASSMDRNNEQFF.

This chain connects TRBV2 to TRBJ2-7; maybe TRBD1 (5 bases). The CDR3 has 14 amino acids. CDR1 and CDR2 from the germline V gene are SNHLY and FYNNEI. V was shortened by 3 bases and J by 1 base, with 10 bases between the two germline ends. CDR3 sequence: CASSDAGLSYEQYF. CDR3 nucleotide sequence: TGTGCCAGCAGTGACGCAGGGCTATCCTACGAGCAGTACTTC.

CDR3: CASSRTGTLNTEAFF. CDR3 coding DNA: TGTGCCAGCAGCCGAACCGGGACACTGAACACTGAAGCTTTCTTT. V gene TRBV7-6 combines with J gene TRBJ1-1; tentatively, D is TRBD1 (6 bases). This CDR3 region has 15 residues. V was pared by 5 bases and J by 0 bases, with 13 bases between. The V gene's germline CDR1 is SGHVS and CDR2 FNYEAQ.

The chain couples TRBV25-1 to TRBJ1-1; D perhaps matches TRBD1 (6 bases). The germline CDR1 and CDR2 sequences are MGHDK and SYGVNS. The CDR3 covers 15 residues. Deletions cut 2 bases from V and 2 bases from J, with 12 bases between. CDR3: CASSEHGQINTEAFF. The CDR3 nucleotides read TGTGCCAGCAGTGAACATGGACAGATCAACACTGAAGCTTTCTTT.